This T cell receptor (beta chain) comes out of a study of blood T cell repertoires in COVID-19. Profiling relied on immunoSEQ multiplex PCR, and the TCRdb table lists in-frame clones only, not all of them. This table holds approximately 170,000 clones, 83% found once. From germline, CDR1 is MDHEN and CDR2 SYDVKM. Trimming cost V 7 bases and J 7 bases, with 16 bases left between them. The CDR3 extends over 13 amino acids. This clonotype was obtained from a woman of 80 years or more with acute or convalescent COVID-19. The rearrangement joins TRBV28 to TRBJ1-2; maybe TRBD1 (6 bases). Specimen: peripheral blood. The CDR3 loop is CASTKGGVGGYTF. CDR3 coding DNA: TGTGCCAGCACCAAGGGGGGGGTAGGTGGCTACACCTTC.